This TCR beta chain was recovered during a study of Ad26.COV2.S vaccination and SARS-CoV-2 variants. Study-wide points: A substantial breadth of spike-specific CD8+ and CD4+ T cell responses after vaccination has been reported.

CDR1 is LGHNA and CDR2 is YNFKEQ in the germline V gene. CDR3 length: 16 residues. V was pared by 1 base and J by 3 bases, with 15 bases between. Remarks on this clone: The antigen remains unidentified.

Data came from immunoSEQ multiplex PCR; TCRdb stores just in-frame clones and leaves some out. Found here are more than 150,000 clones, approximately 88% of them singletons; the top ten hold 5.5% to 6%. The J gene is TRBJ1-2, the V gene TRBV4-2, with D perhaps TRBD1 (6 bases). This clonotype was obtained from a human donor who had recovered from COVID-19. The starting material was peripheral blood, obtained after recovery from COVID-19. The CDR3 sequence is CASSQVSAGADYGYTF. The CDR3 DNA follows: TGTGCCAGCAGCCAAGTATCCGCAGGGGCGGACTATGGCTACACCTTC.